These 9 T cell receptor beta chains originate from one sample sequenced in a study of post-analysis software for immune sequencing data. Study observations and caveats: When patients were compared with controls, about 5 TRBV segments were more frequent, TRBV5-6, TRBV5-1 and TRBV20-1 among them.

Libraries were made from TCR beta cDNA, and they carried unique molecular identifiers. TCRdb passed the PCR reads through MiXCR, listing each CDR3 protein once. The sample includes hundreds of thousands of distinct CDR3 sequences, roughly three fifths seen only once; the top ten take approximately 11%. Their specific antigens are unknown. Sequencing was carried out using blood. These receptors were collected from a girl aged 2 to 10 with multiple sclerosis.

V gene TRBV7-8 combines with J gene TRBJ1-6; TRBD1 might be the D (6 bases). V was clipped by 1 base and J by 2 bases, with 9 bases between them. Germline CDR1 is SGHVS and CDR2 is FQNEAQ. The CDR3 is made up of 16 amino acids. CDR3 sequence (DNA): TGTGCCAGCAGCTTAGGCCGGACAGCCTATAATTCACCCCTCCACTTT. It codes for CASSLGRTAYNSPLHF. Looking up the rest from reference TRBV7-8 and TRBJ1-6 gives the full variable domain: GAGVSQSPRYKVAKRGQDVALRCDPISGHVSLFWYQQALGQGPEFLTYFQNEAQLDKSGLPSDRFFAERPEGSVSTLKIQRTQQEDSAVYLCASSLGRTAYNSPLHFGNGTRLTVT.

The chain recombines TRBV12-3 or TRBV12-4 with TRBJ2-7; D not certain. CDR3 length: 13 residues. V shed 4 bases and J shed 3 bases, with 10 bases lying between them. CDR3 sequence (DNA): TGTGCCAGCAGTTCGCGGACCGTCTACGAGCAGTACTTC. This translates into CASSSRTVYEQYF.

This clonotype has a handful of counts. The chain combines TRBV20-1 with TRBJ2-5, with a weak D call TRBD2 (6 bases). Trimming removed 7 bases from V and 1 base from J, with 10 bases in between. This CDR3 has 12 amino acids. Germline loops: CDR1 DFQATT, CDR2 SNEGSKA (reference sequence). In nucleotides, the CDR3 is TGCAGTGTTAAACTAGCCCAAGAGACCCAGTACTTC. Translated, it gives CSVKLAQETQYF.

V gene TRBV12-3 or TRBV12-4 combines with J gene TRBJ2-5; the D gene is possibly TRBD2 (7 bases). The ends were cut back, 6 bases at V and 1 base at J, with 12 bases in the middle. The CDR3 loop spans 14 amino acids. The CDR3 reads CASRSRGAQETQYF. The CDR3 DNA reads TGTGCCAGCAGAAGTCGGGGGGCCCAAGAGACCCAGTACTTC.

The J gene is TRBJ1-5, the V gene TRBV12-3 or TRBV12-4, with 7 bases lining up with TRBD1. V dropped 5 bases and J dropped 4; count of bases not matched to a gene: 5. The CDR3 is 14 amino acids. The CDR3 spells CASSLGGRNQPQHF. The CDR3 nucleotides read TGTGCCAGCAGTCTAGGGGGCAGGAATCAGCCCCAGCATTTT.

The J gene is TRBJ2-7, the V gene TRBV7-9; D uncertain. Per the germline V gene, CDR1 is SEHNR and CDR2 is FQNEAQ (reference sequence). Trimming removed 1 base from V and 2 bases from J, with 12 bases in between. The CDR3 covers 15 residues. The CDR3 region has the DNA TGTGCCAGCAGCTTAGAAGGGTTAAGGACCTACGAGCAGTACTTC. This gives the protein CASSLEGLRTYEQYF.

This chain joins TRBV20-1 and TRBJ2-1; D perhaps matches TRBD2 (6 bases). Deletions cut 5 bases from V and 0 bases from J, with 17 bases between. The length of the CDR3 is 16 residues. The V gene's germline CDR1 is DFQATT and CDR2 SNEGSKA (reference sequence). The CDR3 coding sequence is TGCAGTGCTCACTCCGTTAGCGGCAGCTCCTACAATGAGCAGTTCTTC. This gives the protein CSAHSVSGSSYNEQFF.

To note about this clonotype: The junction departs from the called germline gene at one end, perhaps through a read error. The CDR3 reads CASKWTGRGQETQYF. CDR3 DNA: TGCGCCAGCAAGTGGACAGGGAGGGGGCAAGAGACCCAGTACTTC. V and J are TRBV27 and TRBJ2-5; D is possibly TRBD1 (8 bases). Germline assignment: CDR1 MNHEY and CDR2 SMNVEV (reference sequence). This CDR3 has 15 residues.

This clonotype showed up just a few times. The chain carries TRBV6-5 and TRBJ1-1; the D is unclear. This CDR3 contains 14 residues. V gave up 0 bases and J gave up 1 base, with 6 bases separating them. Germline lookup yields CDR1 MNHEY and CDR2 SVGAGI. The CDR3 nucleotides read TGTGCCAGCAGTTACTCACAAAGGAACACTGAAGCTTTCTTT. Its protein is CASSYSQRNTEAFF.